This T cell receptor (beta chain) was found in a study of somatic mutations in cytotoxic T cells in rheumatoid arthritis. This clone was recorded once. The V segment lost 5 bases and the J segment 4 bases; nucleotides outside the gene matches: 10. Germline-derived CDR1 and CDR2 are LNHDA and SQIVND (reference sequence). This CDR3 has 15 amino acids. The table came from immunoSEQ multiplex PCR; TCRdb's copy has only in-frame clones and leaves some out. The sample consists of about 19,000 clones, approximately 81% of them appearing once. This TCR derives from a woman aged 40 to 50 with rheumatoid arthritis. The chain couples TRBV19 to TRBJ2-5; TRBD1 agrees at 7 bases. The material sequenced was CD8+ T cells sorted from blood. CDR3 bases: TGTGCCAGTAGTGGACAGGTATTCGGAGGAGAGACCCAGTACTTC. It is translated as CASSGQVFGGETQYF. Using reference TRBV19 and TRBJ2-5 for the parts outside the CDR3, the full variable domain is DGGITQSPKYLFRKEGQNVTLSCEQNLNHDAMYWYRQDPGQGLRLIYYSQIVNDFQKGDIAEGYSVSREKKESFPLTVTSAQKNPTAFYLCASSGQVFGGETQYFGPGTRLLVL.